This T cell receptor (beta chain) was profiled in a study of blood T cell repertoires in COVID-19. The V end lost 4 bases, the J end lost 4 bases, and 12 bases lay between the germline ends. The length of the CDR3 is 14 residues. Germline V gene lookup returns CDR1 SGHRS and CDR2 YFSETQ. The sample holds a few counts of this clone. In the original analysis: Estimates of nucleated cell counts were drawn from the amplification of reference gene primers. Measured with immunoSEQ multiplex PCR; TCRdb has only the in-frame clones, and not every one. That table supplies the V and J calls and clone size; D and trimming were determined from the DNA. The sample lists about 130,000 clones, more than 60% occurring once.

What was sequenced was peripheral blood. This chain joins TRBV5-1 and TRBJ2-1; a possible D gene is TRBD2 (6 bases). This sequence originates from a woman in her seventies with acute or convalescent COVID-19. The CDR3 sequence is CASSLVADYNEQFF. The CDR3 coding sequence is TGCGCCAGCAGCCTGGTAGCGGATTACAATGAGCAGTTCTTC.